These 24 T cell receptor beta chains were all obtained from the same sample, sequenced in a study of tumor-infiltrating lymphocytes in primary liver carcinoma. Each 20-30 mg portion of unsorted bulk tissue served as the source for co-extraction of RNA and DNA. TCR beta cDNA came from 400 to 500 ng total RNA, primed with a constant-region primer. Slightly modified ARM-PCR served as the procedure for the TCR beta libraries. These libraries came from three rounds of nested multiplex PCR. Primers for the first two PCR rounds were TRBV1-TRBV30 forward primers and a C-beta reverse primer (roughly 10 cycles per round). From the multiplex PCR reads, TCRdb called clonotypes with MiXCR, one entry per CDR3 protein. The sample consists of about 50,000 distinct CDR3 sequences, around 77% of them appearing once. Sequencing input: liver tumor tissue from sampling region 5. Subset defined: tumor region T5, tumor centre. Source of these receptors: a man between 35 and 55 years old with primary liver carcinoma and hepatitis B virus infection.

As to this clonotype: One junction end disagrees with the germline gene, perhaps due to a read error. The CDR3 DNA is TGTGCCAACAGCTCACCCGGGGACAGAGGCGATTCACCCCTCCACTTC. This gives the protein CANSSPGDRGDSPLHF. The J gene is TRBJ1-6, the V gene TRBV13, with 7 bases that match TRBD1. Germline V CDR1 and CDR2: PRHDT, FYEKMQ (reference sequence). The CDR3 has 16 residues. The full variable domain, in which reference TRBV13 and TRBJ1-6 provide the parts outside the CDR3, is AAGVIQSPRHLIKEKRETATLKCYPIPRHDTVYWYQQGPGQDPQFLISFYEKMQSDKGSIPDRFSAQQFSDYHSELNMSSLELGDSALYFCANSSPGDRGDSPLHFGNGTRLTVT.

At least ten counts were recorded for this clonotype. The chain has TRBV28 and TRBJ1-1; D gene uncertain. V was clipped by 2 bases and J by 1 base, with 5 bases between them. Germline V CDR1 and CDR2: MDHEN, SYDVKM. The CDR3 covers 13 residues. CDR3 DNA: TGTGCCAGCAGTTTAATCAAGAACACTGAAGCTTTCTTT. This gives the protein CASSLIKNTEAFF. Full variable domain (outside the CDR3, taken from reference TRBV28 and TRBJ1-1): DVKVTQSSRYLVKRTGEKVFLECVQDMDHENMFWYRQDPGLGLRLIYFSYDVKMKEKGDIPEGYSVSREKKERFSLILESASTNQTSMYLCASSLIKNTEAFFGQGTRLTVV.

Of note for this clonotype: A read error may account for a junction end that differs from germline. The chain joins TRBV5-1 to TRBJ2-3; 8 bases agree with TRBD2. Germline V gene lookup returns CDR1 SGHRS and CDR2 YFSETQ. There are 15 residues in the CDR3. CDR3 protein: CASCGTAGVSDTQYF. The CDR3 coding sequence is TGCGCCAGCTGTGGCACAGCGGGAGTCTCAGATACGCAATATTTT. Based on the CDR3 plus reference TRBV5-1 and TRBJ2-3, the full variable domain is KAGVTQTPRYLIKTRGQQVTLSCSPISGHRSVSWYQQTPGQGLQFLFEYFSETQRNKGNFPGRFSGRQFSNSRSEMNVSTLELGDSALYLCASCGTAGVSDTQYFGPGTRLTVL.

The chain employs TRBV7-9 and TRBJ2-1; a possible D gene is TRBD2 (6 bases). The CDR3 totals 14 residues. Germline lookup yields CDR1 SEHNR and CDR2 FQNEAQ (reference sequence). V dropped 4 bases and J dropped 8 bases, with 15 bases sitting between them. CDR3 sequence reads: CASSWTNLGDEQFF. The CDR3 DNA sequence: TGTGCCAGCAGCTGGACTAATCTGGGCGATGAGCAGTTCTTC.

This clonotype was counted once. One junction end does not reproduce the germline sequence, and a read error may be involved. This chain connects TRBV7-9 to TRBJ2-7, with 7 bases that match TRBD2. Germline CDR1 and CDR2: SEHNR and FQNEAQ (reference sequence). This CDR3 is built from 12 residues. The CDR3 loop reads CASILGLAEQHF. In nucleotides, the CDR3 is TGTGCCAGCATCCTCGGGCTAGCGGAGCAGCACTTC.

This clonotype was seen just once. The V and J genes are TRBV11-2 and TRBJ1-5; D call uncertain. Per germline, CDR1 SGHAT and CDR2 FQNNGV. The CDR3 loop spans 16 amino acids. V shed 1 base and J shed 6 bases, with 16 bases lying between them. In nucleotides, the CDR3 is TGTGCCAGCAGCTTAGGAGGCACGGGTTGGCCTCAGCCCCAGCATTTT. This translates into CASSLGGTGWPQPQHF. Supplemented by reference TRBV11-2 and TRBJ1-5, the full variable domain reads EAGVAQSPRYKIIEKRQSVAFWCNPISGHATLYWYQQILGQGPKLLIQFQNNGVVDDSQLPKDRFSAERLKGVDSTLKIQPAKLEDSAVYLCASSLGGTGWPQPQHFGDGTRLSIL.

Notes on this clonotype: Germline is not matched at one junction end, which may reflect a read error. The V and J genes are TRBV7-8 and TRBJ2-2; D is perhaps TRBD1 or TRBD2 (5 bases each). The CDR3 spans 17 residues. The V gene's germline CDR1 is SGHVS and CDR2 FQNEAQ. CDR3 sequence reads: CASSPRTGAHNTGELLF. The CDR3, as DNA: TGTGCCAGCAGCCCAAGGACTGGGGCTCATAACACCGGGGAGCTGCTTTTT.

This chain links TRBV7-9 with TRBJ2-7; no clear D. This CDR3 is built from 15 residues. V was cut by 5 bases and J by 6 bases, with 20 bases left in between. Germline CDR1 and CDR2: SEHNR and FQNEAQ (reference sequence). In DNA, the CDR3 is TGTGCCAGCAGCCTAGACGGCGGTGGCGAGGTCGAGCAGTACTTC. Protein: CASSLDGGGEVEQYF.

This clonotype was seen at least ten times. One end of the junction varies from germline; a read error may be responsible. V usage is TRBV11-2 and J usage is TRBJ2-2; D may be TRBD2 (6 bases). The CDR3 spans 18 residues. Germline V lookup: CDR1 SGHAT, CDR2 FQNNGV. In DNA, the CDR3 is TGTGCCGGCAGCTTAGTTTGGGGGGACCCCAAGGATACTGGGGAGCTGTTTTTT. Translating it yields CAGSLVWGDPKDTGELFF.

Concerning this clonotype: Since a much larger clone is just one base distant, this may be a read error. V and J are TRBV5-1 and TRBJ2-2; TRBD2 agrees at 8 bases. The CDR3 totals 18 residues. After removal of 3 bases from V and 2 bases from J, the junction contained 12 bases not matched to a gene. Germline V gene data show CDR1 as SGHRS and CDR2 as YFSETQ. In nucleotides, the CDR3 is TGCGCCAGCAGCTCGGGACTATCGGGAGGGAAAAACACCGGGGAGCTGTTTTTT. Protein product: CASSSGLSGGKNTGELFF.

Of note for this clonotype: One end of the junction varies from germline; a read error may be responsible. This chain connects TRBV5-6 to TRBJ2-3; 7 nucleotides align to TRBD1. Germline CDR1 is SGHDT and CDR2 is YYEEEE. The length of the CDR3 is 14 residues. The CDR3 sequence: CASSLQGETDTQYF. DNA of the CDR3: TGTGCCAGCAGCTTGCAGGGGGAAACAGATACACAGTATTTT.

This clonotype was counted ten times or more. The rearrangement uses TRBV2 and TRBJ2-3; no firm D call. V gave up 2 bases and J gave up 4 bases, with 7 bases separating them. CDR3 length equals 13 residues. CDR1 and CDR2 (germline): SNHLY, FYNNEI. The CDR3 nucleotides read TGTGCCAGCAGTGAATTAGAGGCAGATACGCAGTATTTT. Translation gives CASSELEADTQYF.

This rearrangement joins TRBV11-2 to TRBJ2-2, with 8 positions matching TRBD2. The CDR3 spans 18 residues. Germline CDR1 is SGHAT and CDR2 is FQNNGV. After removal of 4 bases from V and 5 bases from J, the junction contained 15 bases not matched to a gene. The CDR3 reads CASSWDDPALADTGELFF. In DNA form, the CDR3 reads TGTGCCAGCAGCTGGGACGACCCGGCACTAGCGGATACCGGGGAGCTGTTTTTT.

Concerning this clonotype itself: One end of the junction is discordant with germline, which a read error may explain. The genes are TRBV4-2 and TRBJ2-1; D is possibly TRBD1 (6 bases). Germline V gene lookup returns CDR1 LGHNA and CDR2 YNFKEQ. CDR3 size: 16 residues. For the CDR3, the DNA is TGTGCCGGCAGCCACGCCGGTGGACAGTGGAACAATGAGCTGTTCTTC. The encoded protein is CAGSHAGGQWNNELFF.

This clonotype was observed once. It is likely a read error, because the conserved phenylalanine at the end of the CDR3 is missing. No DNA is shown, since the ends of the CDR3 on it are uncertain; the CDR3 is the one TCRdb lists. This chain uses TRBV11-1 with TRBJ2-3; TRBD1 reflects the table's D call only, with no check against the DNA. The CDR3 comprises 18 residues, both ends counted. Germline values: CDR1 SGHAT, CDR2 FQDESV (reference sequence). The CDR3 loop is CASSSGEALLEPPQIRSI.

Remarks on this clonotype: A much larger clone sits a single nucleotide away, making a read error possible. CDR3 bases: TGCGCCAGCAGCTTGCAGTGGCAGGACAGTCAGGTGGACAATGAGCAGTTCTTC. This translates into CASSLQWQDSQVDNEQFF. The chain joins TRBV5-1 to TRBJ2-1, with D maybe TRBD1 (6 bases). This CDR3 contains 18 residues. V lost 1 base and J 5 bases, leaving 22 bases between the germline ends. Germline lookup yields CDR1 SGHRS and CDR2 YFSETQ. Full variable domain (rest looked up from reference TRBV5-1 and TRBJ2-1): KAGVTQTPRYLIKTRGQQVTLSCSPISGHRSVSWYQQTPGQGLQFLFEYFSETQRNKGNFPGRFSGRQFSNSRSEMNVSTLELGDSALYLCASSLQWQDSQVDNEQFFGPGTRLTVL.

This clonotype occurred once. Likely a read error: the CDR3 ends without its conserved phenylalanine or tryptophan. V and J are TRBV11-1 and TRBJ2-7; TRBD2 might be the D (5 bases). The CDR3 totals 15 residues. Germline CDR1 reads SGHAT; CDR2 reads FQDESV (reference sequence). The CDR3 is CVSSSSLDSSYEQYL. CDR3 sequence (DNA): TGTGTCAGCAGCTCATCCCTGGACTCCTCCTACGAGCAGTACCTC.

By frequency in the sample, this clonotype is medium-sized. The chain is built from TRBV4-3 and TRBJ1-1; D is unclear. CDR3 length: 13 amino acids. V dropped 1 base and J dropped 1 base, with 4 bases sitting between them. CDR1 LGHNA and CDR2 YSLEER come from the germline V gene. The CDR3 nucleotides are TGCGCCAGCAGCCAAGGGGGGAACACTGAAGCTTTCTTT. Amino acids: CASSQGGNTEAFF.

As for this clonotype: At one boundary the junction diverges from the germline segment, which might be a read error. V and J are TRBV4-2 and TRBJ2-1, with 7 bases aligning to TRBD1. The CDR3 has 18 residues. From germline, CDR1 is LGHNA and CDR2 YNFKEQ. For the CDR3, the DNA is TGTGCCAGCATCCAAGATTGGAGGACAGGCAGAGTCTACTATGAGCAGTTCTTC. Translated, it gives CASIQDWRTGRVYYEQFF.

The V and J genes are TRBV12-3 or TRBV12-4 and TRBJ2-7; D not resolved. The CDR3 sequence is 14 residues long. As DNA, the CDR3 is TGTGTTAGCAGTTTAGTAGGCAGATCATTCGAGCAGTACTTC. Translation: CVSSLVGRSFEQYF.

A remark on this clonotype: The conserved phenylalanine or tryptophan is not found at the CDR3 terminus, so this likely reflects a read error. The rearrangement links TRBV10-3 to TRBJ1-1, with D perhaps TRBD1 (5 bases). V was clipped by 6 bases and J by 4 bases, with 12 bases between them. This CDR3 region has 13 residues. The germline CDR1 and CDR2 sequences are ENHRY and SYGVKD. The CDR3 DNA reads TGTGCCATCAGGGACACCCTGAGCACTGAAGCTTTCTCT. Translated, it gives CAIRDTLSTEAFS.

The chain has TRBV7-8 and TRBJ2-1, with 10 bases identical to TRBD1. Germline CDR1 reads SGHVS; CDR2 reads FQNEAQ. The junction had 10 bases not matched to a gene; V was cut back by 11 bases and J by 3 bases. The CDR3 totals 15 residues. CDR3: CACNPRTGGYNEQFF. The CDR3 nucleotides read TGTGCCTGCAACCCGAGGACAGGGGGCTACAATGAGCAGTTCTTC.

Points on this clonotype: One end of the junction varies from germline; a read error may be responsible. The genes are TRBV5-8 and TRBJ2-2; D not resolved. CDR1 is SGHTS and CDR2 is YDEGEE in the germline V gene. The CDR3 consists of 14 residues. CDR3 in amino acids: CASSSALKTGELFF. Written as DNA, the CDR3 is TGTGCTAGCAGCTCAGCCCTTAAGACCGGGGAGCTGTTTTTT.

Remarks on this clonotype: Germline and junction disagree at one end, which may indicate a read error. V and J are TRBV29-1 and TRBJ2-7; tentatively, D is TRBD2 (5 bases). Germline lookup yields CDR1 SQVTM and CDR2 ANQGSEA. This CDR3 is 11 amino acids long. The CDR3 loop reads CSAAGAREQYF. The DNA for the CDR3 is TGCAGCGCTGCGGGCGCCCGCGAGCAATACTTC.